A selection of T cell receptor beta chains follows, all from one sample in a study of Ad26.COV2.S vaccination and SARS-CoV-2 variants. Produced via immunoSEQ multiplex PCR; TCRdb's table is partial and in-frame only. The data show around 340,000 clones, with about 89% seen just once and around 5% held by the top ten. Sequenced material: peripheral blood, taken in a trial of Ad26.COV2.S vaccine versus placebo. The receptors come from a person aged 18-60 years who received the Ad26.COV2.S COVID-19 vaccine or a placebo. CDR3s include the opening cysteine and the closing phenylalanine or tryptophan. Fields, in order: CDR3 length, V gene, D gene, J gene, clone size, CDR3 DNA, CDR3 protein. D genes are given only for firm matches. Clone size is stated in some rows and not others, as once, few, many or a class when expanded.

len: 15; v_gene: TRBV14; d_gene: TRBD1; j_gene: TRBJ1-2; abundance: many; CDR3nt: TGTGCCAGCAGTCCAGACAGGGGGCGCGTCTATGGCTACACCTTC; CDR3aa: CASSPDRGRVYGYTF
len: 15; v_gene: TRBV27; d_gene: TRBD1; j_gene: TRBJ2-1; abundance: .; CDR3nt: TGTGCCAGCAGTTTGGACAGGGTTTCCTACAATGAGCAGTTCTTC; CDR3aa: CASSLDRVSYNEQFF
len: 14; v_gene: TRBV3-1/TRBV3-2; d_gene: .; j_gene: TRBJ2-7; abundance: .; CDR3nt: TGTGCCAGCAGCCAAGCTGCAGGAGGGTACGAGCAGTACTTC; CDR3aa: CASSQAAGGYEQYF
len: 16; v_gene: TRBV7-9; d_gene: TRBD1; j_gene: TRBJ2-3; abundance: .; CDR3nt: TGTGCCAGCAGCTTATACGTGGGACAGGGGAAAGATACGCAGTATTTT; CDR3aa: CASSLYVGQGKDTQYF
len: 16; v_gene: TRBV5-1; d_gene: TRBD2; j_gene: TRBJ2-1; abundance: .; CDR3nt: TGCGCCAGCAGCCCGTCCGGGGGACTAGGGGCCAATGAGCAGTTCTTC; CDR3aa: CASSPSGGLGANEQFF
len: 15; v_gene: TRBV5-1; d_gene: .; j_gene: TRBJ1-6; abundance: .; CDR3nt: TGCGCCAGCAGCTTGGAGGGGGATTGGGAGTCACCCCTCCACTTT; CDR3aa: CASSLEGDWESPLHF
len: 13; v_gene: TRBV12-5; d_gene: .; j_gene: TRBJ1-1; abundance: .; CDR3nt: TGTGCTAGTGGTTTGGGTATGACCACTGAAGCTTTCTTT; CDR3aa: CASGLGMTTEAFF
len: 12; v_gene: TRBV9; d_gene: .; j_gene: TRBJ2-2; abundance: .; CDR3nt: TGTGCCAGCAGCCAACTAGTCGGGGAGCTGTTTTTT; CDR3aa: CASSQLVGELFF
len: 12; v_gene: TRBV24-1; d_gene: .; j_gene: TRBJ1-6; abundance: .; CDR3nt: TGTGCCACCAGTGATTTGGTGTCACCCCTCCACTTT; CDR3aa: CATSDLVSPLHF
len: 12; v_gene: TRBV7-9; d_gene: .; j_gene: TRBJ2-5; abundance: .; CDR3nt: TGTGCCAGCAGCTCAGTGGGGGAGACCCAGTACTTC; CDR3aa: CASSSVGETQYF
len: 14; v_gene: TRBV2; d_gene: .; j_gene: TRBJ1-6; abundance: few; CDR3nt: TGTGCCAGCAGTGGGAACTCCTATAATTCACCCCTCCACTTT; CDR3aa: CASSGNSYNSPLHF
len: 14; v_gene: TRBV11-1; d_gene: .; j_gene: TRBJ1-1; abundance: .; CDR3nt: TGTGCCAGCAGCCCGGACGGAGAGAACACTGAAGCTTTCTTT; CDR3aa: CASSPDGENTEAFF
len: 14; v_gene: TRBV28; d_gene: .; j_gene: TRBJ2-2; abundance: .; CDR3nt: TGTGCCAGCAGGATGACAGGAGACACCGGGGAGCTGTTTTTT; CDR3aa: CASRMTGDTGELFF
len: 14; v_gene: TRBV5-1; d_gene: TRBD1; j_gene: TRBJ2-7; abundance: .; CDR3nt: TGCGCCAGCAGCTTACGACAGGGGGCCGGCGAGCAGTACTTC; CDR3aa: CASSLRQGAGEQYF
len: 15; v_gene: TRBV19; d_gene: .; j_gene: TRBJ2-2; abundance: .; CDR3nt: TGTGCCAGTAAGGGCATTGGCGCGAACACCGGGGAGCTGTTTTTT; CDR3aa: CASKGIGANTGELFF
len: 15; v_gene: TRBV7-9; d_gene: .; j_gene: TRBJ2-5; abundance: once; CDR3nt: TGTGCCAGCAGCTTAGCAGGGTCCTACCAAGAGACCCAGTACTTC; CDR3aa: CASSLAGSYQETQYF
len: 14; v_gene: TRBV7-2; d_gene: .; j_gene: TRBJ2-3; abundance: .; CDR3nt: TGTGCCAGCAGCTTAATATCTATAACAGATACGCAGTATTTT; CDR3aa: CASSLISITDTQYF
len: 17; v_gene: TRBV2; d_gene: .; j_gene: TRBJ1-4; abundance: .; CDR3nt: TGTGCCAGCTCAGACTTAGGAATAGGGGACTCTAATGAAAAACTGTTTTTT; CDR3aa: CASSDLGIGDSNEKLFF
len: 12; v_gene: TRBV28; d_gene: .; j_gene: TRBJ1-5; abundance: .; CDR3nt: TGTGCCAGCAGTTTTTCGGTTCAGCCCCAGCATTTT; CDR3aa: CASSFSVQPQHF
len: 16; v_gene: TRBV18; d_gene: .; j_gene: TRBJ1-1; abundance: .; CDR3nt: TGTGCCAGCTCACTCGCCTGGGGGGGACTCGAGACCGAAGCTTTCTTT; CDR3aa: CASSLAWGGLETEAFF
len: 13; v_gene: TRBV4-1; d_gene: .; j_gene: TRBJ1-1; abundance: .; CDR3nt: TGCGCCAGCAGCCGCAAGATGGAGACTGAAGCTTTCTTT; CDR3aa: CASSRKMETEAFF
len: 15; v_gene: TRBV29-1; d_gene: .; j_gene: TRBJ1-1; abundance: .; CDR3nt: TGCAGCGTTGAAGATTACGGACAGTCGAACACTGAAGCTTTCTTT; CDR3aa: CSVEDYGQSNTEAFF
len: 14; v_gene: TRBV6-2/TRBV6-3; d_gene: .; j_gene: TRBJ2-3; abundance: once; CDR3nt: TGTGCCAGCAGTTTCGGACAATTGCCAGATACGCAGTATTTT; CDR3aa: CASSFGQLPDTQYF
len: 17; v_gene: TRBV3-1/TRBV3-2; d_gene: .; j_gene: TRBJ2-5; abundance: .; CDR3nt: TGTGCCAGCAGCCAAGATCTAAGCGGCGGGGCGCAAGAGACCCAGTACTTC; CDR3aa: CASSQDLSGGAQETQYF
len: 13; v_gene: TRBV29-1; d_gene: TRBD1; j_gene: TRBJ2-2; abundance: .; CDR3nt: TGCAGCGTTGTGGGACAGGGGGCCGGGGAGCTGTTTTTT; CDR3aa: CSVVGQGAGELFF
len: 15; v_gene: TRBV24-1; d_gene: TRBD1; j_gene: TRBJ1-1; abundance: .; CDR3nt: TGTGCCACCAGTTGGGGGACAGGGGTGAACACTGAAGCTTTCTTT; CDR3aa: CATSWGTGVNTEAFF
len: 14; v_gene: TRBV27; d_gene: TRBD2; j_gene: TRBJ2-3; abundance: .; CDR3nt: TGTGCCAGCAAGCTAGCGGGAGGGCTAGATACGCAGTATTTT; CDR3aa: CASKLAGGLDTQYF
len: 17; v_gene: TRBV11-2; d_gene: .; j_gene: TRBJ2-5; abundance: .; CDR3nt: TGTGCCAGCAGCTTAGCCCCCAGGGGAGGAAATCAAGAGACCCAGTACTTC; CDR3aa: CASSLAPRGGNQETQYF
len: 10; v_gene: TRBV28; d_gene: .; j_gene: TRBJ1-1; abundance: .; CDR3nt: TGTGCCAGCAGTTTGAATCCCCGTTTCTTT; CDR3aa: CASSLNPRFF
len: 14; v_gene: TRBV28; d_gene: TRBD1; j_gene: TRBJ1-1; abundance: few; CDR3nt: TGTGCCAGCAGTTTCACAGGGGGCAGGACTGAAGCTTTCTTT; CDR3aa: CASSFTGGRTEAFF
len: 14; v_gene: TRBV25-1; d_gene: TRBD1; j_gene: TRBJ1-2; abundance: once; CDR3nt: TGTGCCAGCAGCTGGGCGGACAGGGCCAATGGCTACACCTTC; CDR3aa: CASSWADRANGYTF
len: 15; v_gene: TRBV19; d_gene: TRBD1; j_gene: TRBJ2-7; abundance: .; CDR3nt: TGTGCCAGTAGTTTCGGGAGACAGGGGAGTTACGAGCAGTACTTC; CDR3aa: CASSFGRQGSYEQYF
len: 16; v_gene: TRBV9; d_gene: TRBD2; j_gene: TRBJ2-3; abundance: .; CDR3nt: TGTGCCAGCAGCCCTTTGGCTAGCGGGGTCACAGATACGCAGTATTTT; CDR3aa: CASSPLASGVTDTQYF
len: 18; v_gene: TRBV7-9; d_gene: .; j_gene: TRBJ2-6; abundance: .; CDR3nt: TGTGCCAGCAGCTCTCTGTCGTATGACTTCTCTGGGGCCAACGTCCTGACTTTC; CDR3aa: CASSSLSYDFSGANVLTF
len: 16; v_gene: TRBV2; d_gene: TRBD1; j_gene: TRBJ2-7; abundance: .; CDR3nt: TGTGCCAGCAGTGAAGTTGGGACAGGGGGAAACTACGAGCAGTACTTC; CDR3aa: CASSEVGTGGNYEQYF
len: 15; v_gene: TRBV5-5; d_gene: .; j_gene: TRBJ1-1; abundance: .; CDR3nt: TGTGCCAGCAGCTTGGACAGGGCAATGAACACTGAAGCTTTCTTT; CDR3aa: CASSLDRAMNTEAFF
len: 13; v_gene: TRBV12-3/TRBV12-4; d_gene: TRBD1; j_gene: TRBJ2-7; abundance: .; CDR3nt: TGTGCCAGCAGTTCCACATCCGGGACAGCTAGGAACTTC; CDR3aa: CASSSTSGTARNF
len: 13; v_gene: TRBV27; d_gene: .; j_gene: TRBJ1-2; abundance: .; CDR3nt: TGTGCCAGCAGTTTCCGGGAAAATTATGGCTACACCTTC; CDR3aa: CASSFRENYGYTF
len: 13; v_gene: TRBV15; d_gene: .; j_gene: TRBJ1-2; abundance: .; CDR3nt: TGTGCCACCAGCAGAGAGGGGGCTTCTGGCTACACCTTC; CDR3aa: CATSREGASGYTF
len: 16; v_gene: TRBV7-3; d_gene: TRBD1; j_gene: TRBJ2-5; abundance: .; CDR3nt: TGTGCCAGCAGCCACACAGGGGGCTACACCCAAGAGACCCAGTACTTC; CDR3aa: CASSHTGGYTQETQYF
len: 15; v_gene: TRBV4-1; d_gene: .; j_gene: TRBJ2-1; abundance: .; CDR3nt: TGCGCCAGCAGCCAAGAGTGGGAAACCAACAATGAGCAGTTCTTC; CDR3aa: CASSQEWETNNEQFF
len: 14; v_gene: TRBV7-8; d_gene: .; j_gene: TRBJ1-5; abundance: .; CDR3nt: TGTGCCAGCAGCCACACAGGGCTGGATCAGCCCCAGCATTTT; CDR3aa: CASSHTGLDQPQHF
len: 14; v_gene: TRBV9; d_gene: .; j_gene: TRBJ2-2; abundance: .; CDR3nt: TGTGCCAGCAGCGTAGCAGGGTACACCGGGGAGCTGTTTTTT; CDR3aa: CASSVAGYTGELFF
len: 13; v_gene: TRBV29-1; d_gene: .; j_gene: TRBJ2-7; abundance: .; CDR3nt: TGCAGCGTTGTTCAGGACAACTCCTACGAGCAGTACTTC; CDR3aa: CSVVQDNSYEQYF
len: 18; v_gene: TRBV5-6; d_gene: TRBD2; j_gene: TRBJ2-3; abundance: .; CDR3nt: TGTGCCAGCAGCTTGTTGGCGGGAGGGCCCTCTAAGGAGGATACGCAGTATTTT; CDR3aa: CASSLLAGGPSKEDTQYF
len: 16; v_gene: TRBV24-1; d_gene: TRBD1; j_gene: TRBJ2-1; abundance: .; CDR3nt: TGTGCCACCAGTGAAGCCGGGACAGGATCCTACAATGAGCAGTTCTTC; CDR3aa: CATSEAGTGSYNEQFF
len: 14; v_gene: TRBV19; d_gene: .; j_gene: TRBJ2-7; abundance: .; CDR3nt: TGTGCCAGTAGTATAGCGGCCAGGAGTTACGAGCAGTACTTC; CDR3aa: CASSIAARSYEQYF